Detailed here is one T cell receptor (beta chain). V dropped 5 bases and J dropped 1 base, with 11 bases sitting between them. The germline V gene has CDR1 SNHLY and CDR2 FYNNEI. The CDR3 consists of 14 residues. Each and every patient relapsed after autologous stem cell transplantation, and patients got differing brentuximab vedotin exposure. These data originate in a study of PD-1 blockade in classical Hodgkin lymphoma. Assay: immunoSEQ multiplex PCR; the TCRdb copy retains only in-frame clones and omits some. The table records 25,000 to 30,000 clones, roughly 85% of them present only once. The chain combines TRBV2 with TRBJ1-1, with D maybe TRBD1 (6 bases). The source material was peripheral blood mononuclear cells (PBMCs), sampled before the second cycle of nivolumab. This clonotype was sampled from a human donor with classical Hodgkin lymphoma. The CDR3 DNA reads TGTGCCAGCAGTCTCAGGGGACCGAACACTGAAGCTTTCTTT. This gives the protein CASSLRGPNTEAFF.